Below, 27 T cell receptor beta chains from the same sample are listed, as sequenced in a study of cytomegalovirus exposure and HLA in healthy donors. PCR was performed using 60 Vbeta and 13 Jbeta primers. TCRdb's copy holds only in-frame clones and misses some; the assay was immunoSEQ multiplex PCR. This table holds tens of thousands of clones, roughly 80% found once. Material for sequencing was PBMCs. These receptors all come from a woman between 40 and 50 years old in good health and CMV-seropositive.

The chain couples TRBV30 to TRBJ1-2; 8 nucleotides agree with TRBD1. This CDR3 is 12 amino acids long. Trimming removed 4 bases from V and 5 bases from J; junction bases left unmatched: 3. Germline CDR1 GTSNPN, CDR2 SVGIG (reference sequence). CDR3 sequence (DNA): TGTGCCTGGACGACAGGGGCTTATGGCTACACCTTC. It translates to CAWTTGAYGYTF.

The rearrangement links TRBV2 to TRBJ1-1, with D tentatively TRBD1 (5 bases). The length of the CDR3 is 14 residues. In germline, CDR1 is SNHLY, CDR2 FYNNEI. Trimming took 4 bases from V and 1 from J, leaving 10 bases between them. In nucleotides, the CDR3 is TGTGCCAGCAGTGGGAGGGGTGGGAACACTGAAGCTTTCTTT. Translating gives CASSGRGGNTEAFF.

The chain is built from TRBV7-7 and TRBJ2-1; TRBD1 is a possible D gene (6 bases). The CDR3 is 13 amino acids. The V and J ends lost 3 bases and 5 bases respectively, with 8 bases between them. Germline lookup yields CDR1 SSHAT and CDR2 FNYEAQ (reference sequence). CDR3 bases: TGTGCCAGCAGCTTCGGACAGCACAATGAGCAGTTCTTC. Protein sequence: CASSFGQHNEQFF.

This clone was detected once. The J gene is TRBJ1-2, the V gene TRBV6-4; D possibly corresponds to TRBD1 (6 bases). The CDR3 sequence is 16 residues long. CDR1 and CDR2 from the germline V gene are MRHNA and SNTAGT. Trimming stripped 0 bases from V and 8 bases from J, with 19 bases between. CDR3 nucleotides: TGTGCCAGCAGTGACTCGAGTCTTGGGGGCGGTGGCGGCTACACCTTC. Encoded protein: CASSDSSLGGGGGYTF.

This chain uses TRBV29-1 with TRBJ2-2, with TRBD2 matching 8 bases. The CDR3 is made up of 15 amino acids. The junction had 9 bases not matched to a gene; V was cut back by 4 bases and J by 5 bases. Germline-derived CDR1 and CDR2 are SQVTM and ANQGSEA. The DNA of the CDR3 is TGCAGCGTTGGCCCCAGCGGGAGAGGAACCGGGGAGCTGTTTTTT. This gives the protein CSVGPSGRGTGELFF.

The chain joins TRBV15 to TRBJ1-2; no clear D gene. Trimming pared 0 bases from V and 2 bases from J, leaving 7 bases between. Germline loops: CDR1 LNHNV, CDR2 YYDKDF (reference sequence). The CDR3 totals 14 residues. The CDR3 DNA is TGTGCCACCAGCAGAGATTACACAAACTATGGCTACACCTTC. Translation gives CATSRDYTNYGYTF.

J is TRBJ2-7 and V is TRBV18; D gene unclear. The ends were cut back, 3 bases at V and 0 bases at J, with 9 bases in the middle. Germline values: CDR1 KGHSH, CDR2 LQKENI. The CDR3 contains 14 residues. Here the CDR3 DNA reads TGTGCCAGCTCACCCTTGGAGAGCTCCTACGAGCAGTACTTC. Protein product: CASSPLESSYEQYF.

The genes are TRBV5-1 and TRBJ2-2; D is perhaps TRBD2 (6 bases). This CDR3 is 14 amino acids long. Trimming removed 7 bases at V and 6 bases at J, with 16 bases between. Germline CDR1 and CDR2: SGHRS and YFSETQ. The CDR3 DNA reads TGCGCCAGCGAACTGTCATCGGGAGCCGGGGAGCTGTTTTTT. This encodes CASELSSGAGELFF.

This chain links TRBV23-1 with TRBJ2-7; no clear D. TRBV23-1 is labeled an ORF, and its function is uncertain. Trimming cost V 5 bases and J 3 bases, with 8 bases left between them. The CDR3 runs 12 residues. The CDR3 spells CASSWPVYEQYF. The CDR3 DNA reads TGCGCCAGCAGTTGGCCTGTCTACGAGCAGTACTTC.

V and J are TRBV5-8 and TRBJ1-5; unclear D gene. This CDR3 is 17 amino acids long. Germline values: CDR1 SGHTS, CDR2 YDEGEE. V was pared by 0 bases and J by 0 bases, with 13 bases between. CDR3 in amino acids: CASSLVQWANSNQPQHF. The CDR3, as DNA: TGTGCCAGCAGCTTGGTACAGTGGGCCAATAGCAATCAGCCCCAGCATTTT. The full variable domain, rest sourced from reference TRBV5-8 and TRBJ1-5, is EAGVTQSPTHLIKTRGQQATLRCSPISGHTSVYWYQQALGLGLQFLLWYDEGEERNRGNFPPRFSGRQFPNYSSELNVNALELEDSALYLCASSLVQWANSNQPQHFGDGTRLSIL.

The chain joins TRBV6-5 to TRBJ2-1; D remains ambiguous. The V end lost 4 bases, the J end lost 6 bases, and 4 bases lay between the germline ends. The CDR3 has 11 amino acids. The germline V gene has CDR1 MNHEY and CDR2 SVGAGI. This CDR3 is CASSWANEQFF. Written as DNA, the CDR3 is TGTGCCAGCAGTTGGGCCAATGAGCAGTTCTTC.

This rearrangement joins TRBV2 to TRBJ2-7; 10 nucleotides line up with TRBD1. Trimming at V came to 8 bases and at J to 4 bases, leaving 5 bases not matched to a gene. The V gene's germline CDR1 is SNHLY and CDR2 FYNNEI. CDR3 size: 13 residues. CDR3 amino acids: CASVRDRGYEQYF. The CDR3 nucleotides are TGTGCCAGCGTCCGGGACAGGGGATACGAGCAGTACTTC.

This sequence joins TRBV19 and TRBJ1-5; 7 bases line up with TRBD1. The ends lost 4 bases at V and 11 bases at J; junction bases unmatched: 8. The germline V gene has CDR1 LNHDA and CDR2 SQIVND (reference sequence). This CDR3 spans 13 amino acids. CDR3 sequence reads: CASSTRTGSTQHF. Written as DNA, the CDR3 is TGTGCCAGTAGTACACGGACAGGTTCGACCCAGCATTTT.

The chain links TRBV28 to TRBJ2-5; D gene uncertain. The J call is in doubt because the DNA end fits TRBJ2-7 better. Germline V CDR1 and CDR2: MDHEN, SYDVKM. The CDR3 extends over 13 amino acids. The CDR3 here is CASSLPPPYEQYF. CDR3 coding DNA: TGTGCCAGCAGTTTACCTCCCCCCTACGAGCAGTACTTC.

This chain uses TRBV28 with TRBJ2-5; 13 bases agree with TRBD2. The CDR3 length is 17 residues. After removal of 2 bases from V and 2 bases from J, the junction contained 5 bases not matched to a gene. CDR1 is MDHEN and CDR2 is SYDVKM in the germline V gene. The CDR3 DNA reads TGTGCCAGCAGTTTACCGAAGGGACTAGCGGGGCAAGAGACCCAGTACTTC. It encodes CASSLPKGLAGQETQYF.

The chain links TRBV6-5 to TRBJ1-5; 9 bases are shared with TRBD1. The germline gives CDR1 MNHEY, CDR2 SVGAGI. The CDR3 spans 15 residues. The trim removed 6 bases at V and 3 bases at J, leaving 6 bases unmatched. The CDR3 DNA follows: TGTGCCAGCAGCCCCGGGACAGGGCACAATCAGCCCCAGCATTTT. It translates to CASSPGTGHNQPQHF.

The CDR3: CASSLDNTDTQYF. Written as DNA, the CDR3 is TGTGCCAGCAGCTTGGACAACACAGATACGCAGTATTTT. The chain couples TRBV5-4 to TRBJ2-3; D remains ambiguous. Trimming pared 0 bases from V and 2 bases from J, leaving 4 bases between. Germline V gene lookup returns CDR1 SGHNT and CDR2 YYREEE (reference sequence). The CDR3 runs 13 residues.

The CDR3 loop reads CAWSRTSGYNEQFF. In nucleotides, the CDR3 is TGTGCCTGGAGTCGGACTAGCGGTTACAATGAGCAGTTCTTC. The chain employs TRBV30 and TRBJ2-1; 10 nucleotides match TRBD2. The length of the CDR3 is 14 residues. Germline loops: CDR1 GTSNPN, CDR2 SVGIG (reference sequence). The V and J ends lost 2 bases and 4 bases, in that order; junction bases with no gene match: 2.

This chain links TRBV19 with TRBJ1-2; D is uncertain. This CDR3 spans 15 amino acids. Germline V gene lookup returns CDR1 LNHDA and CDR2 SQIVND (reference sequence). Deletions cut 0 bases from V and 3 bases from J, with 11 bases between. CDR3 residues: CASSIDSQTHYGYTF. DNA for the CDR3: TGTGCCAGTAGTATAGATTCGCAGACTCACTATGGCTACACCTTC.

Points on this clone: Other nucleotide sequences in the sample specify the same CDR3. The gene calls are TRBV7-9 and TRBJ1-1; 8 bases align to TRBD1. V was pared by 0 bases and J by 2 bases, with 2 bases of the junction left unmatched. Per the germline V gene, CDR1 is SEHNR and CDR2 is FQNEAQ (reference sequence). The CDR3 spans 15 residues. CDR3 loop: CASSLAAGGNTEAFF. DNA of the CDR3: TGTGCCAGCAGCTTAGCGGCAGGGGGCAACACTGAAGCTTTCTTT. Looking up the rest from reference TRBV7-9 and TRBJ1-1 gives the full variable domain: DTGVSQNPRHKITKRGQNVTFRCDPISEHNRLYWYRQTLGQGPEFLTYFQNEAQLEKSRLLSDRFSAERPKGSFSTLEIQRTEQGDSAMYLCASSLAAGGNTEAFFGQGTRLTVV.

The rearrangement links TRBV5-4 to TRBJ2-2; a possible D gene is TRBD1 (6 bases). The V gene's germline CDR1 is SGHNT and CDR2 YYREEE (reference sequence). V was cut by 0 bases and J by 5 bases, with 14 bases left in between. The CDR3 covers 16 residues. The CDR3 nucleotides read TGTGCCAGCAGCTTGGCCCGGCAGGGGAAGACCGGGGAGCTGTTTTTT. It is translated as CASSLARQGKTGELFF.

The CDR3 loop reads CASSRGGSGQPQHF. DNA of the CDR3: TGTGCCAGCAGCCGAGGCGGGAGTGGTCAGCCCCAGCATTTT. The chain combines TRBV2 with TRBJ1-5; D gene ambiguous. Germline CDR1 is SNHLY and CDR2 is FYNNEI. V was shortened by 6 bases and J by 6 bases, with 15 bases between the two germline ends. The CDR3 spans 14 residues.

This clone was detected only once. The CDR3 region is CASSGSRGRETQYF. The CDR3, as DNA: TGTGCCAGCAGCGGTAGCAGGGGGAGGGAGACCCAGTACTTC. This chain uses TRBV6-1 with TRBJ2-5, with a possible D match to TRBD1 (7 bases). This CDR3 contains 14 residues. CDR1 and CDR2 (germline): MNHNS, SASEGT. V was trimmed by 6 bases and J by 5 bases, leaving 16 bases between them.

The gene calls are TRBV19 and TRBJ2-7, with 11 bases lining up with TRBD2. V lost 4 bases and J lost 6; bases outside the gene matches: 8. The germline V gene encodes CDR1 LNHDA and CDR2 SQIVND (reference sequence). This CDR3 comprises 15 residues. Here the CDR3 reads CASSNQGTSGAEQYF. DNA for the CDR3: TGTGCCAGTAGTAATCAGGGGACTAGCGGAGCCGAGCAGTACTTC.

J is TRBJ1-3 and V is TRBV30; D is ambiguous. The V gene lost 2 bases and the J gene lost 0 bases, with 8 bases spanning the gap. The CDR3 consists of 14 residues. CDR1 and CDR2 (germline): GTSNPN, SVGIG (reference sequence). CDR3 sequence: CAWSPVASGNTIYF. The DNA of the CDR3 is TGTGCCTGGAGTCCAGTAGCCTCTGGAAACACCATATATTTT.

The V and J genes are TRBV13 and TRBJ1-4; D call uncertain. Looked up from germline, CDR1 is PRHDT and CDR2 is FYEKMQ (reference sequence). V was shortened by 3 bases and J by 2 bases, with 10 bases between the two germline ends. This CDR3 comprises 15 residues. CDR3 DNA sequence: TGTGCCAGCAGCTTTAACTTTGCCACTAATGAAAAACTGTTTTTT. Its protein is CASSFNFATNEKLFF.

The chain joins TRBV18 to TRBJ2-7, with unresolved D. Germline loops: CDR1 KGHSH, CDR2 LQKENI. This CDR3 contains 17 residues. Trimming removed 3 bases at V and 8 bases at J, with 26 bases between. CDR3 in DNA: TGTGCCAGCTCACCCGTCTTCTCGAACGAGCACGGGTCGAAGCAGTACTTC. As protein: CASSPVFSNEHGSKQYF.